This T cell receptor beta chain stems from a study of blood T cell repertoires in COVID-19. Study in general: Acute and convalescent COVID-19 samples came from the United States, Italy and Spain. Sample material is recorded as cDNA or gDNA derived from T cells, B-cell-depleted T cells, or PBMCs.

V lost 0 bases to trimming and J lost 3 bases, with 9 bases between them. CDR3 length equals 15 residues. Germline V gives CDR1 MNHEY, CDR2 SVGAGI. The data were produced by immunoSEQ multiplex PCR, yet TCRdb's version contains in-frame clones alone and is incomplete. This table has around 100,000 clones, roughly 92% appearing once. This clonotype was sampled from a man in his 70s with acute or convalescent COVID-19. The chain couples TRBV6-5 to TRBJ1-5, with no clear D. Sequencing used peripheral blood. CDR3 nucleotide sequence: TGTGCCAGCAGTTACTCGGTACAGCCCAATCAGCCCCAGCATTTT. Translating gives CASSYSVQPNQPQHF.